This T cell receptor beta chain is drawn from a study of T cell responses to AZD1222 COVID-19 vaccine. TCRdb's table, derived via immunoSEQ multiplex PCR, lists solely in-frame clones and lacks some. The sample carries approximately 110,000 clones, around 82% recorded once. The CDR3 extends over 12 amino acids. From germline, CDR1 is GTSNPN and CDR2 SVGIG (reference sequence). Trimming left V 2 bases short and J 6 bases short, with 8 bases between. Points from the study as a whole: Only after the peak T cell response were repertoires sampled. The number of AZD1222 recipients seropositive at baseline was only 6 or 7.

Details on this clone: As yet, its antigen is unknown.

The sequencing here drew on peripheral blood, taken on day 0 of AZD1222 vaccination. This chain links TRBV30 with TRBJ2-1; perhaps TRBD2 as D (6 bases). The sequence was obtained from an adult in good health. The CDR3 coding sequence is TGTGCCTGGAGTACTAGCCGCAATGAGCAGTTCTTC. This encodes CAWSTSRNEQFF.